The 17 T cell receptor beta chains reported below all come from one sample, sequenced in a study of blood T cell repertoires in COVID-19. Here immunoSEQ multiplex PCR was the method, and the copy in TCRdb shows in-frame clones only, minus some. Seen here are approximately 90,000 clones, about 80% observed once, and the top ten hold 19%. The sequenced sample was peripheral blood. The receptors come from a woman older than 75 with acute or convalescent COVID-19.

The chain is built from TRBV27 and TRBJ1-5; TRBD1 matches 8 bases. V shed 5 bases and J 4 bases; nucleotides not matched to a gene: 7. From germline, CDR1 is MNHEY and CDR2 SMNVEV (reference sequence). The CDR3 runs to 15 residues. The CDR3 nucleotides are TGTGCCAGCAGTCCTAGGACAGGGTTAAATCAGCCCCAGCATTTT. Its translation is CASSPRTGLNQPQHF.

This clone occurred once. The J gene is TRBJ1-1, the V gene TRBV18; 8 nucleotides align to TRBD1. The CDR3 is 15 amino acids. Trimming cost V 5 bases and J 4 bases; bases outside gene matches: 9. The V gene's germline CDR1 is KGHSH and CDR2 LQKENI. This CDR3 reads CASSLPTGEGTEAFF. As DNA, the CDR3 is TGTGCCAGCTCATTACCGACAGGGGAGGGCACTGAAGCTTTCTTT. The entire variable domain, with the rest obtained from reference TRBV18 and TRBJ1-1, is as follows: NAGVMQNPRHLVRRRGQEARLRCSPMKGHSHVYWYRQLPEEGLKFMVYLQKENIIDESGMPKERFSAEFPKEGPSILRIQQVVRGDSAAYFCASSLPTGEGTEAFFGQGTRLTVV.

V and J are TRBV10-3 and TRBJ2-5; 7 positions agree with TRBD1. Trimming took 2 bases from V and 1 from J; bases not matched to a gene: 1. Germline assignment: CDR1 ENHRY and CDR2 SYGVKD. This CDR3 contains 14 residues. This CDR3 is CAISERDSQETQYF. The DNA for the CDR3 is TGTGCCATCAGTGAGCGGGACAGCCAAGAGACCCAGTACTTC.

V and J are TRBV11-2 and TRBJ2-2; D possibly corresponds to TRBD1 (6 bases). CDR1 is SGHAT, CDR2 FQNNGV, per germline. Deletions cut 1 base from V and 8 bases from J, with 17 bases between. The CDR3 is 16 amino acids. CDR3 sequence reads: CASSLGPGALAGELFF. CDR3 nucleotides: TGTGCCAGCAGCTTAGGTCCAGGGGCCCTCGCTGGGGAGCTGTTTTTT.

The V and J genes are TRBV7-2 and TRBJ1-5; TRBD1 agrees at 7 bases. The length of the CDR3 is 15 residues. Germline V gives CDR1 SGHTA, CDR2 FQGNSA. J gave up 2 bases and V 2 bases, and 3 bases lay outside the gene matches. The CDR3 loop reads CASSLTGDGNQPQHF. The DNA of the CDR3 is TGTGCCAGCAGCTTAACAGGGGATGGCAATCAGCCCCAGCATTTT.

A single count supports this clone. The gene calls are TRBV5-1 and TRBJ2-7; TRBD1 is a possible D gene (6 bases). The ends were cut back, 4 bases at V and 11 bases at J, with 19 bases in the middle. Germline lookup yields CDR1 SGHRS and CDR2 YFSETQ. The CDR3 runs to 13 residues. The CDR3 here is CASSPDVTGTKYF. The CDR3 DNA reads as TGCGCCAGCAGCCCGGACGTAACAGGGACCAAGTACTTC. The variable domain in full, completed from reference TRBV5-1 and TRBJ2-7, reads KAGVTQTPRYLIKTRGQQVTLSCSPISGHRSVSWYQQTPGQGLQFLFEYFSETQRNKGNFPGRFSGRQFSNSRSEMNVSTLELGDSALYLCASSPDVTGTKYFGPGTRLTVT.

The chain recombines TRBV7-2 with TRBJ2-3, with 12 positions matching TRBD2. Trimming cost V 5 bases and J 2 bases; bases outside gene matches: 5. The CDR3 spans 16 residues. Germline lookup yields CDR1 SGHTA and CDR2 FQGNSA. CDR3 nucleotides: TGTGCCAGCAGCCCTAGCGGGGGGGCGTCCACAGATACGCAGTATTTT. It codes for CASSPSGGASTDTQYF. The full variable domain, its missing parts supplied by reference TRBV7-2 and TRBJ2-3, is GAGVSQSPSNKVTEKGKDVELRCDPISGHTALYWYRQSLGQGLEFLIYFQGNSAPDKSGLPSDRFSAERTGGSVSTLTIQRTQQEDSAVYLCASSPSGGASTDTQYFGPGTRLTVL.

V gene TRBV6-1 combines with J gene TRBJ2-1, with 9 bases identical to TRBD2. V trimming: 2 bases; J trimming: 2 bases; junction bases outside the gene matches: 4. The CDR3 is made up of 16 amino acids. CDR1 and CDR2 (germline): MNHNS, SASEGT. CDR3 nucleotide sequence: TGTGCCAGCAGTGAAAGGTCTAGCGGGGCCTACAATGAGCAGTTCTTC. Translating gives CASSERSSGAYNEQFF.

The chain recombines TRBV18 with TRBJ2-7; 9 bases are shared with TRBD1. CDR3 length: 14 amino acids. J was trimmed by 7 bases and V by 4 bases; bases with no gene match: 8. The germline gives CDR1 KGHSH, CDR2 LQKENI. The CDR3 is CASSQGQGGTEQYF. CDR3 in DNA: TGTGCCAGCTCACAGGGACAGGGTGGGACGGAGCAGTACTTC.

V usage is TRBV2 and J usage is TRBJ2-6; 7 bases agree with TRBD1. The germline gives CDR1 SNHLY, CDR2 FYNNEI. Trimming cost V 4 bases and J 3 bases; bases outside gene matches: 6. The length of the CDR3 is 16 residues. In nucleotides, the CDR3 is TGTGCCAGCAGTGGGGCCAGGGGGTTTGGGGCCAACGTCCTGACTTTC. Protein: CASSGARGFGANVLTF.

The rearrangement joins TRBV6-5 to TRBJ1-3; D is ambiguous. Trimming pared 5 bases from V and 0 bases from J, leaving 5 bases between. This CDR3 is 13 amino acids long. Germline CDR1 and CDR2: MNHEY and SVGAGI. The CDR3 DNA reads TGTGCCAGCAGTAGCACCTCTGGAAACACCATATATTTT. It is translated as CASSSTSGNTIYF.

The J gene is TRBJ2-7, the V gene TRBV7-8; a possible D gene is TRBD1 (7 bases). CDR1 and CDR2 (germline): SGHVS, FQNEAQ. V shed 3 bases and J shed 2 bases, with 17 bases lying between them. CDR3 length: 16 residues. The CDR3 region has the DNA TGTGCCAGCAGCTTCTCCCGGGGGACAGTGACCTACGAGCAGTACTTC. This codes for CASSFSRGTVTYEQYF.

J is TRBJ2-1 and V is TRBV25-1; 8 positions agree with TRBD1. Germline CDR1 is MGHDK and CDR2 is SYGVNS. The V gene end was trimmed by 3 bases and the J gene end by 6 bases; junction bases not matched to a gene: 7. The CDR3 is 15 residues long. The CDR3 loop reads CASSDPRQGSNEQFF. In nucleotides, the CDR3 is TGTGCCAGCAGTGACCCAAGACAGGGGAGCAATGAGCAGTTCTTC.

This chain uses TRBV7-9 with TRBJ1-2, with 7 bases that match TRBD1. The CDR3 totals 13 residues. Trimming cost V 5 bases and J 4 bases; bases outside gene matches: 4. Germline V lookup: CDR1 SEHNR, CDR2 FQNEAQ (reference sequence). The CDR3 bases are TGTGCCAGCAGCCGCTCAGGGGGCTATGGCTACACCTTC. This sequence encodes CASSRSGGYGYTF.

CDR3 bases: TGTGCCAGCTCATCAGACAGGGGATGGGCTGAAGCTTTCTTT. The encoded protein is CASSSDRGWAEAFF. J is TRBJ1-1 and V is TRBV18; TRBD1 matches 8 bases. In germline, CDR1 is KGHSH, CDR2 LQKENI. Trimming cost V 5 bases and J 6 bases; bases outside gene matches: 8. This CDR3 has 14 residues.

V is TRBV6-5 and J is TRBJ2-4, with TRBD1 as a possible D gene (6 bases). CDR1 is MNHEY, CDR2 SVGAGI, per germline. V shed 2 bases and J shed 7 bases, with 9 bases lying between them. The CDR3 consists of 13 residues. CDR3 nucleotide sequence: TGTGCCAGCAGTTACGGGCAGGGGAACATTCAGTACTTC. It is translated as CASSYGQGNIQYF.

V and J are TRBV13 and TRBJ2-1; TRBD1 might be the D (5 bases). CDR1 and CDR2 (germline): PRHDT, FYEKMQ (reference sequence). The CDR3 sequence is 14 residues long. Trimming pared 4 bases from V and 8 bases from J, leaving 15 bases between. CDR3 in amino acids: CASSYPTGGDEQFF. Here the CDR3 DNA reads TGTGCCAGCAGCTACCCCACAGGTGGGGATGAGCAGTTCTTC.